Presented here are 14 T cell receptor beta chains from one specimen sequenced in a study of shared clonotypes between healthy human individuals. The method was immunoSEQ multiplex PCR; TCRdb's version includes in-frame clones alone and lacks a portion of them. This sample has some 2 million clones, with approximately 94% found just once. Naive CD8 cells, CD45RO-negative and positively selected for CCR7, excluded terminally differentiated effector memory CD45RA+ cells. The sequenced sample was naive CD8+ T cells sorted from blood. The source is a man aged 18-30 years in good health.

This chain links TRBV19 with TRBJ2-2, with 7 bases identical to TRBD1. The junction had 9 bases not matched to a gene; V was cut back by 7 bases and J by 4 bases. Germline assignment: CDR1 LNHDA and CDR2 SQIVND (reference sequence). This CDR3 is 15 amino acids long. In DNA, the CDR3 is TGTGCCAGTACTGACAGGGACGAGATCACCGGGGAGCTGTTTTTT. Its protein is CASTDRDEITGELFF.

As regards this clone: A much larger clone lies a single base off, so this may be a read error. The chain is built from TRBV6-1 and TRBJ2-5, with D unresolved. Per germline, CDR1 MNHNS and CDR2 SASEGT. CDR3 length: 11 amino acids. V was clipped by 6 bases and J by 4 bases, with 6 bases between them. This CDR3 is CASRLGETQYF. CDR3 bases: TGTGCCAGCAGGTTAGGAGAGACCCAGTACTTC.

In nucleotides, the CDR3 is TGTGCCAGCAGCAGACAGGGAACCTACTTGAACACTGAAGCTTTCTTT. This codes for CASSRQGTYLNTEAFF. The chain joins TRBV5-4 to TRBJ1-1, with 7 bases identical to TRBD1. V shed 4 bases, J shed 0 bases, and the junction held 9 bases outside the gene matches. CDR1 and CDR2 (germline): SGHNT, YYREEE (reference sequence). The CDR3 sequence is 16 residues long.

The table lists this clone with a count of one. The chain has TRBV30 and TRBJ2-7; 7 positions match TRBD1. This CDR3 has 13 residues. Trimming took 5 bases from V and 0 from J; bases not matched to a gene: 4. Germline CDR1 and CDR2: GTSNPN and SVGIG (reference sequence). CDR3 sequence: CAWDDRASYEQYF. In DNA, the CDR3 is TGTGCCTGGGACGACAGGGCCTCCTACGAGCAGTACTTC. The full variable domain, rest sourced from reference TRBV30 and TRBJ2-7, is SQTIHQWPATLVQPVGSPLSLECTVEGTSNPNLYWYRQAAGRGLQLLFYSVGIGQISSEVPQNLSASRPQDRQFILSSKKLLLSDSGFYLCAWDDRASYEQYFGPGTRLTVT.

This chain connects TRBV5-6 to TRBJ2-3; 9 bases fit TRBD2. With 1 base clipped from V and 5 bases from J, the junction kept 8 bases outside the gene matches. Germline CDR1 reads SGHDT; CDR2 reads YYEEEE. The CDR3 is made up of 16 amino acids. As DNA, the CDR3 is TGTGCCAGCAGCTTGTGGGTAGCGGGGGCTGTAGATACGCAGTATTTT. Translating gives CASSLWVAGAVDTQYF. Using reference TRBV5-6 and TRBJ2-3 for the parts outside the CDR3, the full variable domain is DAGVTQSPTHLIKTRGQQVTLRCSPKSGHDTVSWYQQALGQGPQFIFQYYEEEERQRGNFPDRFSGHQFPNYSSELNVNALLLGDSALYLCASSLWVAGAVDTQYFGPGTRLTVL.

The chain couples TRBV27 to TRBJ1-2; 7 bases align to TRBD1. CDR1 MNHEY and CDR2 SMNVEV come from the germline V gene (reference sequence). The CDR3 is made up of 13 amino acids. The V and J ends lost 6 bases and 3 bases, in that order; junction bases with no gene match: 4. DNA for the CDR3: TGTGCCAGCAGACCAGACAGGGACTATGGCTACACCTTC. Translated: CASRPDRDYGYTF.

The V gene is TRBV5-4, the J gene TRBJ2-3; the D gene is possibly TRBD2 (5 bases). The CDR3 consists of 15 residues. Germline V lookup: CDR1 SGHNT, CDR2 YYREEE (reference sequence). Trimming took off 0 bases at V and 4 bases at J, with 12 bases between the two ends. CDR3 sequence reads: CASSLDRGWPDTQYF. DNA of the CDR3: TGTGCCAGCAGCTTGGATCGGGGTTGGCCAGATACGCAGTATTTT.

The chain has TRBV30 and TRBJ1-1; 7 bases match TRBD1. V lost 2 bases, J lost 4 bases, and 7 bases stayed unmatched. CDR1 is GTSNPN and CDR2 is SVGIG in the germline V gene (reference sequence). The CDR3 sequence is 14 residues long. CDR3 DNA: TGTGCCTGGAGTATGGCAGGGGGGTCCACTGAAGCTTTCTTT. It encodes CAWSMAGGSTEAFF.

This chain links TRBV10-2 with TRBJ1-1; tentative D call: TRBD1 (6 bases). CDR1 is WSHSY, CDR2 SAAADI, per germline. V lost 4 bases and J lost 5, with 23 bases in between. The CDR3 loop spans 17 amino acids. CDR3 sequence reads: CASSAEPYREGKTEAFF. The DNA of the CDR3 is TGCGCCAGCAGTGCGGAACCTTACAGGGAAGGAAAGACTGAAGCTTTCTTT.

The J gene is TRBJ2-7, the V gene TRBV5-4; D is undetermined. V was trimmed by 3 bases and J by 5 bases, leaving 9 bases between them. The CDR3 is made up of 12 amino acids. Germline values: CDR1 SGHNT, CDR2 YYREEE (reference sequence). CDR3 protein: CASSSGSHEQYF. The CDR3 bases are TGTGCCAGCAGCTCGGGCAGCCACGAGCAGTACTTC.

The CDR3 sequence: CASSQDVRGETQYF. Here the CDR3 DNA reads TGCGCCAGCAGCCAAGATGTACGCGGAGAGACCCAGTACTTC. V is TRBV4-3 and J is TRBJ2-5; D is ambiguous. V lost 0 bases, J lost 4 bases, and 9 bases lay in between. The germline CDR1 and CDR2 sequences are LGHNA and YSLEER. The CDR3 is made up of 14 amino acids.

The chain uses TRBV28 and TRBJ1-3; D is unclear. CDR1 and CDR2 (germline): MDHEN, SYDVKM. V was trimmed by 3 bases and J by 5 bases, leaving 11 bases between them. CDR3 length: 14 amino acids. CDR3 DNA sequence: TGTGCCAGCAGTTTCCGCGGACCGAGAAACACCATATATTTT. Amino acid sequence: CASSFRGPRNTIYF.

The chain uses TRBV5-1 and TRBJ2-3, with 11 bases matching TRBD2. The CDR3 runs 18 residues. Germline V gene sequence: CDR1 SGHRS, CDR2 YFSETQ. The trim removed 2 bases at V and 0 bases at J, leaving 8 bases unmatched. The CDR3 protein is CASSFTSGGVASTDTQYF. CDR3 DNA sequence: TGCGCCAGCAGCTTTACTAGCGGGGGAGTTGCTAGCACAGATACGCAGTATTTT.

This chain connects TRBV19 to TRBJ2-7; TRBD1 aligns across 11 bases. Trimming cost V 5 bases and J 6 bases; bases outside gene matches: 9. CDR1 LNHDA and CDR2 SQIVND come from the germline V gene (reference sequence). The CDR3 runs 15 residues. Here the CDR3 DNA reads TGTGCCAGTAGTTCCCCGGGACAGGGGGTGGGCGAGCAGTACTTC. Translating it yields CASSSPGQGVGEQYF.